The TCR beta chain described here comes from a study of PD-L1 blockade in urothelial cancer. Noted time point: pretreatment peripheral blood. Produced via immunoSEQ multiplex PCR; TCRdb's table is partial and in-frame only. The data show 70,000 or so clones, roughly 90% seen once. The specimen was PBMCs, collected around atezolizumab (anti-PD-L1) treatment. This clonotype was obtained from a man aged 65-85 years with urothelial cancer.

CDR3 in DNA: TGTGCCAGCAGCGTTGGGACTAGCGGGGAAACCTACAATGAGCAGTTCTTC. Protein sequence: CASSVGTSGETYNEQFF. The chain combines TRBV11-2 with TRBJ2-1; 13 nucleotides line up with TRBD2. The J segment lost 2 bases and the V segment lost 5 bases, leaving 6 bases of the junction unmatched. The CDR3 runs to 17 residues. From germline, CDR1 is SGHAT and CDR2 FQNNGV.